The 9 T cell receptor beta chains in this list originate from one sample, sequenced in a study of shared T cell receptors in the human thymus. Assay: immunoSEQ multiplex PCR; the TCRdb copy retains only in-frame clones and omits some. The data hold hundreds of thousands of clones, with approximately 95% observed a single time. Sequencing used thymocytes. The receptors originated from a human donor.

This CDR3 is CASSRTREVFSNEQFF. The DNA for the CDR3 is TGTGCCAGCAGCCGTACACGAGAGGTCTTTTCGAATGAGCAGTTCTTC. The rearrangement links TRBV14 to TRBJ2-1, with D hard to call. There are 16 residues in the CDR3. Trimming stripped 4 bases from V and 7 bases from J, with 20 bases between. The germline V gene has CDR1 SGHDN and CDR2 FVKESK.

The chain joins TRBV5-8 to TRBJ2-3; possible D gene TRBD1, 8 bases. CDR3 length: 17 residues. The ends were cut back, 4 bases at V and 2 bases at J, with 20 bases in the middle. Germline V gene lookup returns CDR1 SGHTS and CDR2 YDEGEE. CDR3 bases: TGTGCCAGCAGCATAGCACTACAGGGGGGGGACACAGATACGCAGTATTTT. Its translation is CASSIALQGGDTDTQYF.

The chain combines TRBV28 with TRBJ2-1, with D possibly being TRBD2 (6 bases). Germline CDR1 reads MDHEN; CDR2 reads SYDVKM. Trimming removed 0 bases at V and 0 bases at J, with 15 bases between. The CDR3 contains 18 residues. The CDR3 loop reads CASSLWVGSPSSYNEQFF. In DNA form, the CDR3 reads TGTGCCAGCAGTTTATGGGTCGGGAGCCCCAGCTCCTACAATGAGCAGTTCTTC.

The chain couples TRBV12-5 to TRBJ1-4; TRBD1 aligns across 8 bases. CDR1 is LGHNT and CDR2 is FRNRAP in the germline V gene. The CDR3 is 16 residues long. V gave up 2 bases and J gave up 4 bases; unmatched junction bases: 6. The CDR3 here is CASGLCWTGRNEKLFF. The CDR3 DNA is TGTGCTAGTGGTTTGTGTTGGACAGGGCGTAATGAAAAACTGTTTTTT.

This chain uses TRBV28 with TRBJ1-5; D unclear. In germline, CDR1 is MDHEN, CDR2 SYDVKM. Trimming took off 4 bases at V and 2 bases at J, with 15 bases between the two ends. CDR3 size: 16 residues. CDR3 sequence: CASSSPEGSGNQPQHF. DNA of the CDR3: TGTGCCAGCAGTTCCCCCGAGGGATCGGGCAATCAGCCCCAGCATTTT.

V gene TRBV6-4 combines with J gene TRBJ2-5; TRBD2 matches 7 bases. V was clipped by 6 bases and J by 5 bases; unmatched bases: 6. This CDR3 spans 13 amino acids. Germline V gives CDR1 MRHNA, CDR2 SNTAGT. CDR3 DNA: TGTGCCAGCAGCGTATCCGGGAGGGAGACCCAGTACTTC. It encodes CASSVSGRETQYF.

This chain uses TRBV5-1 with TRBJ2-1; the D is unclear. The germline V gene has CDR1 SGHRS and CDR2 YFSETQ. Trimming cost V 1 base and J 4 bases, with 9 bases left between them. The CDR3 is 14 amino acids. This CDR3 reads CASSLNYPYNEQFF. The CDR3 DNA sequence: TGCGCCAGCAGCTTGAACTACCCGTACAATGAGCAGTTCTTC. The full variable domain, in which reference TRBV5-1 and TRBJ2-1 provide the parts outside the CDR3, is KAGVTQTPRYLIKTRGQQVTLSCSPISGHRSVSWYQQTPGQGLQFLFEYFSETQRNKGNFPGRFSGRQFSNSRSEMNVSTLELGDSALYLCASSLNYPYNEQFFGPGTRLTVL.

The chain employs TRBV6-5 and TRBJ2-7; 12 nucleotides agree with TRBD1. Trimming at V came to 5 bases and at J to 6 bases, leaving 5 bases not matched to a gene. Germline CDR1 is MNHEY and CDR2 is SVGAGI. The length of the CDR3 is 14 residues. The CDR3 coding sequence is TGTGCCAGCAGTGGGGGGGACAGGGGGCCCGAGCAGTACTTC. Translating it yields CASSGGDRGPEQYF.

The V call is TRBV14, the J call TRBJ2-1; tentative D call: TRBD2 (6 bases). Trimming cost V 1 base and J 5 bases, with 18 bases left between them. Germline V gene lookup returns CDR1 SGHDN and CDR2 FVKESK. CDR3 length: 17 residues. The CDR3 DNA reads TGTGCCAGCAGCCAAGGGCCTCATAGCGGACGAGACAATGAGCAGTTCTTC. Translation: CASSQGPHSGRDNEQFF.